The 30 T cell receptor beta chains presented below share a single source sample, sequenced in a study of control samples from healthy donors and cancer patients. TCRdb's table, derived via immunoSEQ multiplex PCR, lists solely in-frame clones and lacks some. This table has more than 75,000 clones, roughly nine tenths appearing once. Material for sequencing was blood. Every receptor here comes from a man aged 50-59 years in good health.

The chain is built from TRBV6-5 and TRBJ1-2, with 8 bases lining up with TRBD1. With V trimmed by 9 bases and J by 6 bases, 15 bases remained unmatched. CDR3 length: 15 amino acids. The germline V gene encodes CDR1 MNHEY and CDR2 SVGAGI. The CDR3 coding sequence is TGTGCCAGTTACGGGACAGGCCGCGATCCCAATGGCTACACCTTC. Translation: CASYGTGRDPNGYTF.

V gene TRBV6-5 combines with J gene TRBJ1-1; the D is unclear. CDR3 length: 14 residues. Germline loops: CDR1 MNHEY, CDR2 SVGAGI. With 7 bases removed from V and 4 bases from J, the gap between germline ends came to 16 bases. CDR3 bases: TGTGCCAGCACCTACCGGGAGGGCACCACTGAAGCTTTCTTT. Protein: CASTYREGTTEAFF.

The chain combines TRBV5-5 with TRBJ2-3; D is possibly TRBD2 (6 bases). The CDR3 consists of 13 residues. Per germline, CDR1 SGHKS and CDR2 YYEKEE (reference sequence). The ends were cut back, 3 bases at V and 6 bases at J, with 11 bases in the middle. CDR3 residues: CASSSGGTDTQYF. CDR3 DNA sequence: TGTGCCAGCAGCTCCGGGGGAACCGATACGCAGTATTTT. Full variable domain (rest looked up from reference TRBV5-5 and TRBJ2-3): DAGVTQSPTHLIKTRGQQVTLRCSPISGHKSVSWYQQVLGQGPQFIFQYYEKEERGRGNFPDRFSARQFPNYSSELNVNALLLGDSALYLCASSSGGTDTQYFGPGTRLTVL.

The J gene is TRBJ1-3, the V gene TRBV27, with D unclear. The V and J ends lost 7 bases and 7 bases respectively, with 11 bases between them. The germline CDR1 and CDR2 sequences are MNHEY and SMNVEV (reference sequence). This CDR3 has 12 residues. The CDR3 region is CASIDEANTIYF. CDR3 nucleotides: TGTGCCAGCATTGACGAAGCGAACACCATATATTTT.

This clone appeared once. The V gene is TRBV5-4, the J gene TRBJ2-5; TRBD2 matches at 12 bases. This CDR3 region has 16 residues. Trimming took 0 bases from V and 5 from J; bases not matched to a gene: 5. Germline CDR1 reads SGHNT; CDR2 reads YYREEE (reference sequence). The CDR3 DNA is TGTGCCAGCAGCTTGGGAGCCCTAGCGGGGGGGGAGACCCAGTACTTC. This codes for CASSLGALAGGETQYF.

This clone has just one count. The V gene is TRBV23-1, the J gene TRBJ2-2; D call uncertain. TRBV23-1 falls under the ORF class, with uncertain function. The CDR3 spans 17 residues. V lost 0 bases and J lost 5, with 16 bases in between. In nucleotides, the CDR3 is TGCGCCAGCAGTCAATCCCGGCGGCTGAGGCGGACCGGGGAGCTGTTTTTT. This gives the protein CASSQSRRLRRTGELFF.

CDR3 loop: CASSDASGVSYNEQFF. In DNA, the CDR3 is TGCGCCAGCAGTGATGCCAGCGGGGTATCGTACAATGAGCAGTTCTTC. The rearrangement joins TRBV10-1 to TRBJ2-1; TRBD2 matches at 7 bases. The CDR3 loop spans 16 amino acids. With V trimmed by 3 bases and J by 4 bases, 9 bases remained unmatched. CDR1 WNHNN and CDR2 SYGVQD come from the germline V gene (reference sequence).

The chain carries TRBV30 and TRBJ2-5; D might be TRBD2 (5 bases). Germline CDR1 and CDR2: GTSNPN and SVGIG (reference sequence). Trimming stripped 0 bases from V and 3 bases from J, with 8 bases between. The CDR3 consists of 13 residues. The CDR3 nucleotides read TGTGCCTGGAGTGTGAGCGGTGAAGAGACCCAGTACTTC. Translated: CAWSVSGEETQYF.

Details on this clone: Other nucleotide sequences in the sample specify the same CDR3. The V and J genes are TRBV5-1 and TRBJ1-4; unclear D gene. The CDR3 runs 14 residues. The V and J ends lost 0 bases and 2 bases respectively, with 5 bases between them. The germline gives CDR1 SGHRS, CDR2 YFSETQ. CDR3 DNA sequence: TGCGCCAGCAGCTTGGGGGGTACTAATGAAAAACTGTTTTTT. Residues: CASSLGGTNEKLFF.

This chain uses TRBV11-2 with TRBJ1-3; possibly TRBD1 for D (6 bases). CDR3 length: 14 residues. The V end lost 5 bases, the J end lost 9 bases, and 17 bases lay between the germline ends. Germline V lookup: CDR1 SGHAT, CDR2 FQNNGV. The CDR3 DNA sequence: TGTGCCAGCAGCCGTAACAGGGAGGGGAGCACCATATATTTT. Translated, it gives CASSRNREGSTIYF.

This clone has only a few counts. The V call is TRBV7-9, the J call TRBJ1-1; D is possibly TRBD1 (5 bases). This CDR3 has 14 residues. Germline loops: CDR1 SEHNR, CDR2 FQNEAQ (reference sequence). Trimming shortened V by 6 bases and J by 1 base, and 12 bases separated the two germline ends. The CDR3 nucleotides read TGTGCCAGCAGTAGCACGGGGGGGAACACTGAAGCTTTCTTT. Its translation is CASSSTGGNTEAFF.

This chain links TRBV4-1 with TRBJ2-6; 12 bases are a match to TRBD2. Losses at the gene ends were 8 bases for V and 0 bases for J; bases not matched to a gene: 2. This CDR3 has 16 amino acids. Germline lookup yields CDR1 MGHRA and CDR2 YSYEKL. This CDR3 reads CASSSGGASGANVLTF. Written as DNA, the CDR3 is TGCGCCAGCTCTAGCGGGGGGGCCTCTGGGGCCAACGTCCTGACTTTC.

The count of this clone is one. V gene TRBV5-1 combines with J gene TRBJ2-5; TRBD2 aligns across 13 bases. The CDR3 length is 17 residues. The J segment lost 4 bases and the V segment lost 2 bases, leaving 8 bases of the junction unmatched. Germline-derived CDR1 and CDR2 are SGHRS and YFSETQ. In DNA, the CDR3 is TGCGCCAGCAGCTTCACCGGGACTAGCGGGGCCGGAGAGACCCAGTACTTC. Protein sequence: CASSFTGTSGAGETQYF.

The rearrangement uses TRBV11-3 and TRBJ2-7, with D uncertain. The germline V gene encodes CDR1 SGHNT and CDR2 YENEEA. V gave up 2 bases and J gave up 4 bases, with 12 bases separating them. The CDR3 contains 14 residues. CDR3 in DNA: TGTGCCAGCAGCTTAATACGCGGTAATTACGAGCAGTACTTC. This codes for CASSLIRGNYEQYF. Full variable domain (outside the CDR3, taken from reference TRBV11-3 and TRBJ2-7): EAGVVQSPRYKIIEKKQPVAFWCNPISGHNTLYWYLQNLGQGPELLIRYENEEAVDDSQLPKDRFSAERLKGVDSTLKIQPAELGDSAVYLCASSLIRGNYEQYFGPGTRLTVT.

This sequence joins TRBV11-2 and TRBJ1-1; D remains unclear. The ends were cut back, 5 bases at V and 2 bases at J, with 12 bases in the middle. Germline V lookup: CDR1 SGHAT, CDR2 FQNNGV. The CDR3 is 14 amino acids. The CDR3 reads CASSTAAYNTEAFF. The CDR3 region has the DNA TGTGCCAGCAGCACTGCGGCATACAACACTGAAGCTTTCTTT. The full variable domain, its missing parts supplied by reference TRBV11-2 and TRBJ1-1, is EAGVAQSPRYKIIEKRQSVAFWCNPISGHATLYWYQQILGQGPKLLIQFQNNGVVDDSQLPKDRFSAERLKGVDSTLKIQPAKLEDSAVYLCASSTAAYNTEAFFGQGTRLTVV.

For this clone: Other DNA variants within this sample encode the same CDR3. J is TRBJ1-6 and V is TRBV30; D gene ambiguous. Per germline, CDR1 GTSNPN and CDR2 SVGIG (reference sequence). CDR3 size: 14 residues. Between the trimmed V and J ends, which lost 2 bases and 0 bases, there was a span of 5 bases. The DNA for the CDR3 is TGTGCCTGGAGTCTAAGCTCCTATAATTCACCCCTCCACTTT. Translation gives CAWSLSSYNSPLHF.

This chain joins TRBV14 and TRBJ1-3; D not resolved. The V end lost 1 base, the J end lost 2 bases, and 15 bases lay between the germline ends. The germline V gene has CDR1 SGHDN and CDR2 FVKESK. The length of the CDR3 is 17 residues. The CDR3 DNA sequence: TGTGCCAGCAGCCAAGCGGTTAAGGCAGGAGCTGGAAACACCATATATTTT. Protein: CASSQAVKAGAGNTIYF.

The rearrangement joins TRBV6-5 to TRBJ1-5; D is possibly TRBD1 (5 bases). Germline assignment: CDR1 MNHEY and CDR2 SVGAGI. This CDR3 is 13 amino acids long. Trimming cost V 7 bases and J 8 bases, with 15 bases left between them. In DNA, the CDR3 is TGTGCCAGCACGACAGAACCAGGCAAGCCCCAGCATTTT. Its translation is CASTTEPGKPQHF.

The chain links TRBV19 to TRBJ2-3, with 11 bases lining up with TRBD2. The CDR3 extends over 16 amino acids. V was pared by 4 bases and J by 1 base, with 4 bases of the junction left unmatched. The V gene's germline CDR1 is LNHDA and CDR2 SQIVND (reference sequence). The CDR3 sequence is CASSKGLAAGTDTQYF. The DNA for the CDR3 is TGTGCCAGTAGTAAGGGACTAGCGGCTGGCACAGATACGCAGTATTTT.

Concerning this clone: The junction differs from germline at one of its ends, possibly a read error. The J gene is TRBJ2-3, the V gene TRBV9; 9 bases map to TRBD2. The germline gives CDR1 SGDLS, CDR2 YYNGEE. This CDR3 spans 13 amino acids. The CDR3 sequence is CASSGGFADTQYF. CDR3 sequence (DNA): TGTGCCAGTAGCGGGGGTTTCGCAGATACGCAGTATTTT.

The J gene is TRBJ1-1, the V gene TRBV18; D possibly corresponds to TRBD1 (5 bases). The CDR3 covers 13 residues. Trimming stripped 1 base from V and 8 bases from J, with 11 bases between. CDR1 KGHSH and CDR2 LQKENI come from the germline V gene. The chain's CDR3 is CASSPRGGREAFF. The CDR3 nucleotides are TGTGCCAGCTCACCACGGGGGGGAAGGGAAGCTTTCTTT.

This clone appeared once. This chain uses TRBV10-1 with TRBJ2-3; TRBD2 agrees at 9 bases. The germline V gene has CDR1 WNHNN and CDR2 SYGVQD (reference sequence). The CDR3 runs 16 residues. The V segment lost 8 bases and the J segment 6 bases; nucleotides outside the gene matches: 15. The CDR3 region is CASAGGTSPRGDTQYF. The CDR3, as DNA: TGCGCCAGCGCGGGGGGGACTAGCCCTAGGGGCGATACGCAGTATTTT.

The rearrangement links TRBV15 to TRBJ2-5, with 7 bases aligning to TRBD1. The CDR3 contains 14 residues. The ends lost 5 bases at V and 3 bases at J; junction bases unmatched: 6. Germline lookup yields CDR1 LNHNV and CDR2 YYDKDF (reference sequence). CDR3: CATSPRGFEETQYF. The CDR3 DNA follows: TGTGCCACCAGCCCCAGGGGGTTCGAAGAGACCCAGTACTTC.

The J gene is TRBJ2-3, the V gene TRBV10-1, with unresolved D. Germline V gene lookup returns CDR1 WNHNN and CDR2 SYGVQD (reference sequence). The CDR3 extends over 15 amino acids. V was cut by 0 bases and J by 2 bases, with 9 bases left in between. The CDR3 DNA is TGCGCCAGCAGTGAGTCGCTTTTAGCCACAGATACGCAGTATTTT. This translates into CASSESLLATDTQYF.

This chain links TRBV6-1 with TRBJ1-4; TRBD1 is a possible D gene (5 bases). CDR1 and CDR2 (germline): MNHNS, SASEGT. Deletions cut 2 bases from V and 1 base from J, with 14 bases between. This CDR3 is 17 amino acids long. The CDR3 nucleotides are TGTGCCAGCAGTGAAACCGGGACCCCCAGAACTAATGAAAAACTGTTTTTT. It is translated as CASSETGTPRTNEKLFF.

The chain recombines TRBV7-3 with TRBJ1-6; D call uncertain. The CDR3 totals 14 residues. V was cut by 3 bases and J by 6 bases, with 9 bases left in between. Germline CDR1 and CDR2: SGHTA and FQGTGA. CDR3 DNA sequence: TGTGCCAGCAGCTTGGCGGGTCCTAATTCACCCCTCCACTTT. Encoded protein: CASSLAGPNSPLHF.

The gene calls are TRBV2 and TRBJ1-2, with D maybe TRBD1 (6 bases). CDR1 is SNHLY and CDR2 is FYNNEI in the germline V gene. The CDR3 length is 15 residues. Trimming removed 6 bases at V and 4 bases at J, with 18 bases between. The CDR3 DNA reads as TGTGCCAGCAGAGAACAGGGAATAGGGGCCTATGGCTACACCTTC. This translates into CASREQGIGAYGYTF.

The chain recombines TRBV6-5 with TRBJ1-1; weak D call: TRBD1 (6 bases). There are 15 residues in the CDR3. Deletions cut 4 bases from V and 3 bases from J, with 15 bases between. Germline CDR1 is MNHEY and CDR2 is SVGAGI. Here the CDR3 reads CASSFGGAVDTEAFF. The CDR3 DNA reads as TGTGCCAGCAGTTTCGGGGGGGCGGTGGACACTGAAGCTTTCTTT.

The chain recombines TRBV5-6 with TRBJ1-1, with D hard to call. This CDR3 region has 14 residues. Looked up from germline, CDR1 is SGHDT and CDR2 is YYEEEE. Trimming stripped 4 bases from V and 0 bases from J, with 10 bases between. The CDR3 sequence: CASSPGWVNTEAFF. DNA of the CDR3: TGTGCCAGCAGCCCCGGCTGGGTGAACACTGAAGCTTTCTTT.

The V and J genes are TRBV11-3 and TRBJ2-1; TRBD2 aligns across 8 bases. This CDR3 contains 16 residues. Germline V gene data show CDR1 as SGHNT and CDR2 as YENEEA. J lost 0 bases, V lost 5 bases, and 6 bases had no gene match. CDR3 sequence: CASSAPGTSSYNEQFF. CDR3 DNA: TGTGCCAGCAGCGCGCCCGGGACTAGCTCCTACAATGAGCAGTTCTTC. Drawing the rest from reference TRBV11-3 and TRBJ2-1, the complete variable domain is EAGVVQSPRYKIIEKKQPVAFWCNPISGHNTLYWYLQNLGQGPELLIRYENEEAVDDSQLPKDRFSAERLKGVDSTLKIQPAELGDSAVYLCASSAPGTSSYNEQFFGPGTRLTVL.